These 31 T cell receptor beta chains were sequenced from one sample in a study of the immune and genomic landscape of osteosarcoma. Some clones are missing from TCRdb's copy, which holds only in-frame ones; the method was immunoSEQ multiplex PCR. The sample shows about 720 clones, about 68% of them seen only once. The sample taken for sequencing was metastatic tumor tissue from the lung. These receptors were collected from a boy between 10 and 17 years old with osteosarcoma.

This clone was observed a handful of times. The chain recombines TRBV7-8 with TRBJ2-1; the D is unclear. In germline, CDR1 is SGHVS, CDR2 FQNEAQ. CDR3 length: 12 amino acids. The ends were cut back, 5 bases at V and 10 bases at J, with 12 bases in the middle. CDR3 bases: TGTGCCAGCAGCCAGATGGTGGAGGAGCAGTTCTTC. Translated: CASSQMVEEQFF. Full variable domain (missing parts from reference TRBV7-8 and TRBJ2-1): GAGVSQSPRYKVAKRGQDVALRCDPISGHVSLFWYQQALGQGPEFLTYFQNEAQLDKSGLPSDRFFAERPEGSVSTLKIQRTQQEDSAVYLCASSQMVEEQFFGPGTRLTVL.

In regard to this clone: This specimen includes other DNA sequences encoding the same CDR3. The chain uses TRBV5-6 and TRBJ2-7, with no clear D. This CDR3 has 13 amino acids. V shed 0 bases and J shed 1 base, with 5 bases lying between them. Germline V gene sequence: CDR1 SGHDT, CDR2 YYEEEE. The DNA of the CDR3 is TGTGCCAGCAGCTTGGGGCAGTCCTACGAGCAGTACTTC. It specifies CASSLGQSYEQYF.

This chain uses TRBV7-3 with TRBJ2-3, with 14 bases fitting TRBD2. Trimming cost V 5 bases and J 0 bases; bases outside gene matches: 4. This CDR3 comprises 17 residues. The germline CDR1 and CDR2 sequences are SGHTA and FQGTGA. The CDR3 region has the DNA TGTGCCAGCAGCGGACTAGCGGGAGGCCGCAGCACAGATACGCAGTATTTT. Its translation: CASSGLAGGRSTDTQYF.

For the CDR3, the DNA is TGTGCCAGCAGTGATGGGACAGGGATAGACTATGGCTACACCTTC. This codes for CASSDGTGIDYGYTF. V is TRBV6-1 and J is TRBJ1-2; 9 bases are a match to TRBD1. The CDR3 has 15 amino acids. CDR1 is MNHNS, CDR2 SASEGT, per germline. The trim removed 3 bases at V and 3 bases at J, leaving 5 bases unmatched.

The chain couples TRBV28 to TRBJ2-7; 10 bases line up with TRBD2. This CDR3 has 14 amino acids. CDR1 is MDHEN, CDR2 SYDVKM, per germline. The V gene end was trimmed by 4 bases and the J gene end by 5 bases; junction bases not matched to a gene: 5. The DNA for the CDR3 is TGTGCCAGCAGTTCCCTAGCGGGAGTTAACGAGCAGTACTTC. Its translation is CASSSLAGVNEQYF.

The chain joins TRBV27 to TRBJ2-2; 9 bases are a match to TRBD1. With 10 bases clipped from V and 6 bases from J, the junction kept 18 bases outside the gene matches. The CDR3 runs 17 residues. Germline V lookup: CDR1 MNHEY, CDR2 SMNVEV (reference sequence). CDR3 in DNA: TGTGCCATGACATTCCGGGACAGGGCTAGTCGGCCCGGGGAGCTGTTTTTT. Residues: CAMTFRDRASRPGELFF.

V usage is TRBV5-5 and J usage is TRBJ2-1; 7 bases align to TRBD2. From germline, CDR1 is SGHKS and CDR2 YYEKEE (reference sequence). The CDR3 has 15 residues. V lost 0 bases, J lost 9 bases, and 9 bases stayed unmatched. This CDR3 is CASSLEGGRFIEQFF. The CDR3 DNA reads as TGTGCCAGCAGCTTGGAAGGCGGGAGATTTATTGAGCAGTTCTTC. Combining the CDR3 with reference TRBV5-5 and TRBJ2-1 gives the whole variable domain DAGVTQSPTHLIKTRGQQVTLRCSPISGHKSVSWYQQVLGQGPQFIFQYYEKEERGRGNFPDRFSARQFPNYSSELNVNALLLGDSALYLCASSLEGGRFIEQFFGPGTRLTVL.

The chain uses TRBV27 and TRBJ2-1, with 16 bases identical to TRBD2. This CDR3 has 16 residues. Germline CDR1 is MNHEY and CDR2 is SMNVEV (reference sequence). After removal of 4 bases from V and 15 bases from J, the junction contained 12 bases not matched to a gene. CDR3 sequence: CASSYSIGTSGRATFF. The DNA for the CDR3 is TGTGCCAGCAGTTACTCTATTGGGACTAGCGGGAGGGCCACGTTCTTC.

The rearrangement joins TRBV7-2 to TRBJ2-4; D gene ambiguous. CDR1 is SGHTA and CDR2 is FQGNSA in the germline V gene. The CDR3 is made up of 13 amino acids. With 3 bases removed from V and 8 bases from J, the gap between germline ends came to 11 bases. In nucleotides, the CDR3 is TGTGCCAGCAGCTTTTTGCCTGGGGACATTCAGTACTTC. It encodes CASSFLPGDIQYF.

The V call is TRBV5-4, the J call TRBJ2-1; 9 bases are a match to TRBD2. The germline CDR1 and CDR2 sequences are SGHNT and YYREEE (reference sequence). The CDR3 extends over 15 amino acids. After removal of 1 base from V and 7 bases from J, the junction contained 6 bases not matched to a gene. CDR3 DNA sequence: TGTGCCAGCAGCTTGACTCGCGGGGGGGGGAATGAGCAGTTCTTC. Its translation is CASSLTRGGGNEQFF. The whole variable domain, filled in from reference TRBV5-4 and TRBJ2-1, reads ETGVTQSPTHLIKTRGQQVTLRCSSQSGHNTVSWYQQALGQGPQFIFQYYREEENGRGNFPPRFSGLQFPNYSSELNVNALELDDSALYLCASSLTRGGGNEQFFGPGTRLTVL.

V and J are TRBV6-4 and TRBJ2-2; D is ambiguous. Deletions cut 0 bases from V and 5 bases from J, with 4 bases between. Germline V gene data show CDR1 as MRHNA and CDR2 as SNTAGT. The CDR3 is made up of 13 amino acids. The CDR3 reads CASSDSSTGELFF. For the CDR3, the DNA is TGTGCCAGCAGTGACTCGTCAACCGGGGAGCTGTTTTTT.

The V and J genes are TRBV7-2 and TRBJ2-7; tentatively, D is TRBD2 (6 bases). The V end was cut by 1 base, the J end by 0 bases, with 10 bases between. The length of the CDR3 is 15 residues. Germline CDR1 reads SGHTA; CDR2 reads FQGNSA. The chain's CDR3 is CASSLVAGTSYEQYF. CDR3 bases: TGTGCCAGCAGCTTAGTGGCGGGAACCTCCTACGAGCAGTACTTC.

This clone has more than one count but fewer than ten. The CDR3 nucleotides read TGTGCCAGCAGCCCCTCCAGGAGTAAAGATGGCTACACCTTC. Translation: CASSPSRSKDGYTF. The chain recombines TRBV7-9 with TRBJ1-2; no clear D gene. Per germline, CDR1 SEHNR and CDR2 FQNEAQ (reference sequence). The CDR3 sequence is 14 residues long. Trimming cost V 5 bases and J 6 bases, with 16 bases left between them.

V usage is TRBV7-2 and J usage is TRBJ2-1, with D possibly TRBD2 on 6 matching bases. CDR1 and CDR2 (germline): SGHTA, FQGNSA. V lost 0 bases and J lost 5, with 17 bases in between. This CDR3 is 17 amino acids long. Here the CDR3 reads CASSLAVLARANNEQFF. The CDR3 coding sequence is TGTGCCAGCAGCTTAGCGGTTCTAGCGCGAGCCAACAATGAGCAGTTCTTC.

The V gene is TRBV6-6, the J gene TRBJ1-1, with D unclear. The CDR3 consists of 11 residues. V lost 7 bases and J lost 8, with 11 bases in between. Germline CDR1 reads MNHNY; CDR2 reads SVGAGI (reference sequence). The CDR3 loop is CASIGRAEAFF. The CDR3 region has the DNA TGTGCCAGCATCGGGAGGGCGGAAGCTTTCTTT.

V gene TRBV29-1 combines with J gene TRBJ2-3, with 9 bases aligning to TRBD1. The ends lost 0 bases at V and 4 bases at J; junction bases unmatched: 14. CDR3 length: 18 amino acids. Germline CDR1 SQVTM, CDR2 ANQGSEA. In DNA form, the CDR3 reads TGCAGCGTTGAAGATACAGGGGGCGCAGCCTATATCCCAGATACGCAGTATTTT. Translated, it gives CSVEDTGGAAYIPDTQYF.

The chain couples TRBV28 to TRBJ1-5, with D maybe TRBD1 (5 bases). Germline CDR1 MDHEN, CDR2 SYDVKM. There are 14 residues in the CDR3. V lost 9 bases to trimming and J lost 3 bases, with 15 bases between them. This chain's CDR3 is CASRAVGPNQPQHF. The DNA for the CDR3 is TGTGCCAGTCGGGCCGTGGGGCCCAATCAGCCCCAGCATTTT.

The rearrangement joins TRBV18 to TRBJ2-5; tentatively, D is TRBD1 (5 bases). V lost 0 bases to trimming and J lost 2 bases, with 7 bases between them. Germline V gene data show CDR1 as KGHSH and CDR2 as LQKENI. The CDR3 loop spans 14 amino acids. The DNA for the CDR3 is TGTGCCAGCTCACCACCACAGGAGCAAGAGACCCAGTACTTC. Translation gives CASSPPQEQETQYF.

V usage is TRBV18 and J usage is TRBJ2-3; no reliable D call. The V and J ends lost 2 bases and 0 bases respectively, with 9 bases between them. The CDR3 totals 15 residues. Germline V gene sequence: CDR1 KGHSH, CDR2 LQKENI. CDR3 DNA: TGTGCCAGCTCACCAAGAGCGCAGAGCACAGATACGCAGTATTTT. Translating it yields CASSPRAQSTDTQYF.

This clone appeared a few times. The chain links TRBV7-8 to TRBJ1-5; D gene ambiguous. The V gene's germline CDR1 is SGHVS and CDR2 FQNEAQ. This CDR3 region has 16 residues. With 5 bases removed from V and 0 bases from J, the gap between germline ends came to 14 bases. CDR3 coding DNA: TGTGCCAGCAGCCGATTAACTAGTTATAGCAATCAGCCCCAGCATTTT. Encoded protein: CASSRLTSYSNQPQHF.

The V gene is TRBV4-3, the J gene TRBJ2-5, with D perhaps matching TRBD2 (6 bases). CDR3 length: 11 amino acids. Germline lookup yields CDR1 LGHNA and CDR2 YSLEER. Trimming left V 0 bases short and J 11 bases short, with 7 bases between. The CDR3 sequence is CASSQDRGQYF. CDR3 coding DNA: TGCGCCAGCAGCCAAGATCGGGGGCAGTACTTC.

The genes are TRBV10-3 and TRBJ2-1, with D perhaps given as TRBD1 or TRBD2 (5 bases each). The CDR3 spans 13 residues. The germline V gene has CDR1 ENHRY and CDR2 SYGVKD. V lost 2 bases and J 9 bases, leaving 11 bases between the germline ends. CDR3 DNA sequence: TGTGCCATCAGTGAGAGGGACCGAGGTGAGCAGTTCTTC. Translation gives CAISERDRGEQFF.

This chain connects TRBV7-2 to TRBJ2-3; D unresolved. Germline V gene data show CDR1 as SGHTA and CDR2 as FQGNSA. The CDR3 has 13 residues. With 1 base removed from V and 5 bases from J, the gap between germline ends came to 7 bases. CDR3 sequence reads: CASSLGEGDTQYF. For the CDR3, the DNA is TGTGCCAGCAGCTTAGGAGAAGGAGATACGCAGTATTTT. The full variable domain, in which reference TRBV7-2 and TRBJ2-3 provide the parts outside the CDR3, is GAGVSQSPSNKVTEKGKDVELRCDPISGHTALYWYRQSLGQGLEFLIYFQGNSAPDKSGLPSDRFSAERTGGSVSTLTIQRTQQEDSAVYLCASSLGEGDTQYFGPGTRLTVL.

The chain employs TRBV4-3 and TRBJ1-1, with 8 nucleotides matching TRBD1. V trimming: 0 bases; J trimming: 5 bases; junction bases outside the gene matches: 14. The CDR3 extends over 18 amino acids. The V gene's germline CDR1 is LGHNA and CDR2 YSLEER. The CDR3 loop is CASSQDRSTGALGTEAFF. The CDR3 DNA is TGCGCCAGCAGCCAAGATCGGTCGACAGGGGCGCTTGGGACTGAAGCTTTCTTT.

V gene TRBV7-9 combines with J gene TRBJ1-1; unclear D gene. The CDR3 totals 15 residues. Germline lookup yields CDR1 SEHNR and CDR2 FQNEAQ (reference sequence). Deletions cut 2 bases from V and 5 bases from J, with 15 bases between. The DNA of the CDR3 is TGTGCCAGCAGCTTATTTCGAGGGCGAGGGACTGAAGCTTTCTTT. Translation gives CASSLFRGRGTEAFF. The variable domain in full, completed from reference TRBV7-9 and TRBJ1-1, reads DTGVSQNPRHKITKRGQNVTFRCDPISEHNRLYWYRQTLGQGPEFLTYFQNEAQLEKSRLLSDRFSAERPKGSFSTLEIQRTEQGDSAMYLCASSLFRGRGTEAFFGQGTRLTVV.

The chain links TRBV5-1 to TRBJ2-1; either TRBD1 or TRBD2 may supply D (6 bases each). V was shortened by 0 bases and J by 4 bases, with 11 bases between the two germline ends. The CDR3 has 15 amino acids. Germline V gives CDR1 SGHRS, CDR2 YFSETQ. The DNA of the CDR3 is TGCGCCAGCAGCTTGGTCCAGGGGACTTACAATGAGCAGTTCTTC. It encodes CASSLVQGTYNEQFF. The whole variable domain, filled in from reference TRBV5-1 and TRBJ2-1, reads KAGVTQTPRYLIKTRGQQVTLSCSPISGHRSVSWYQQTPGQGLQFLFEYFSETQRNKGNFPGRFSGRQFSNSRSEMNVSTLELGDSALYLCASSLVQGTYNEQFFGPGTRLTVL.

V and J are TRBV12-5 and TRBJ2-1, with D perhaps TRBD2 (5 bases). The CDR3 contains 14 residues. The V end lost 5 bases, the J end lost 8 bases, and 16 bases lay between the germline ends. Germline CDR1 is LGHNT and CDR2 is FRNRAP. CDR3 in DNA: TGTGCTAGTGGTCTAGCCGATCGGCACGATGAGCAGTTCTTC. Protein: CASGLADRHDEQFF.

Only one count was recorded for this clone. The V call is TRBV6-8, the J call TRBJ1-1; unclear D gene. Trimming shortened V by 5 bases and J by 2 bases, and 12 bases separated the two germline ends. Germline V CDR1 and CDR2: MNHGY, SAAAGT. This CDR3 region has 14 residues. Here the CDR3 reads CASSPRTVNTEAFF. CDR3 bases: TGTGCCAGCAGTCCGAGGACCGTAAACACTGAAGCTTTCTTT.

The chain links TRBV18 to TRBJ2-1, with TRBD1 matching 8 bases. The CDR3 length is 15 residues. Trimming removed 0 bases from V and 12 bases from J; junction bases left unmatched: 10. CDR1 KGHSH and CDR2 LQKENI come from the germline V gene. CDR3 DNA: TGTGCCAGCTCACCACCGGAGGGGGACAGGAAGCGGCAGTTCTTC. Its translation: CASSPPEGDRKRQFF.

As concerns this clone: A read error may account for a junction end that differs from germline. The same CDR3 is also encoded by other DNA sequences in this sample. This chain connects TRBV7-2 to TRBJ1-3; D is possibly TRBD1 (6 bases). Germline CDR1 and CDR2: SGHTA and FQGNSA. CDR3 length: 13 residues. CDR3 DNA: TGCGCCAGCCGGAGAGGGGACAAAGCCACCATATATTTT. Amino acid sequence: CASRRGDKATIYF.

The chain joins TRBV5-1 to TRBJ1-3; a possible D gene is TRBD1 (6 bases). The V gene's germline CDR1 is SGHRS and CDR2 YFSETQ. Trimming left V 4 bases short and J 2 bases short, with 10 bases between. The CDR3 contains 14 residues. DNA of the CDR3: TGCGCCAGCAGCGATGCAGGGGCTGGAAACACCATATATTTT. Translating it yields CASSDAGAGNTIYF. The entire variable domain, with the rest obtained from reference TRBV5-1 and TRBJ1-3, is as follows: KAGVTQTPRYLIKTRGQQVTLSCSPISGHRSVSWYQQTPGQGLQFLFEYFSETQRNKGNFPGRFSGRQFSNSRSEMNVSTLELGDSALYLCASSDAGAGNTIYFGEGSWLTVV.